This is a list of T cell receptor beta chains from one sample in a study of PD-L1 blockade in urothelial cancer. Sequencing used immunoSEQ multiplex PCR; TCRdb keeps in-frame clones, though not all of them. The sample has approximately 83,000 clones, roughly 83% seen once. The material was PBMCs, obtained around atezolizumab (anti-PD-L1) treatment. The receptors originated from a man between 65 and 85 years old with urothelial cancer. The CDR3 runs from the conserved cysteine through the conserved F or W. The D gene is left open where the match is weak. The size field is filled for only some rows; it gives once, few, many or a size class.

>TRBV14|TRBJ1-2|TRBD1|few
TGTGCCAGCAGCCAATCAAGTAGGGGGCAACACTATGGCTACACCTTC
CASSQSSRGQHYGYTF
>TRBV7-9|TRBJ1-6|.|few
TGTGCCAGCAGCGCCTTGAGGGGGTACGATTCACCCCTCCACTTT
CASSALRGYDSPLHF
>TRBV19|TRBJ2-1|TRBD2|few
TGTGCCAGTATGGGGACTAGCGGTTTACACTACAATGAGCAGTTCTTC
CASMGTSGLHYNEQFF
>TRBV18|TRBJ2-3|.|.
TGTGCCAGCTCACCAGGACAGTACACAGATACGCAGTATTTT
CASSPGQYTDTQYF
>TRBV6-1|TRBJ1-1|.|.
TGTGCCAGCCGCACGGCAGGGCTGAACACTGAAGCTTTCTTT
CASRTAGLNTEAFF
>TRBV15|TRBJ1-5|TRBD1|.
TGTGCCACCAGCAGGGCGGACAGGAGCAATCAGCCCCAGCATTTT
CATSRADRSNQPQHF
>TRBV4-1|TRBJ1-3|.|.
TGCGCCAGCAGCCAAGACAGGAACTTCGGAAACACCATATATTTT
CASSQDRNFGNTIYF
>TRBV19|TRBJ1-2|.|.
TGTGCCAGTAGTATAGATCCCGCCAGGGCGAACTATGGCTACACCTTC
CASSIDPARANYGYTF
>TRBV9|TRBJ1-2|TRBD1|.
TGTGCCAGCAGCTTGGGACAGGCGGAAAACTATGGCTACACCTTC
CASSLGQAENYGYTF
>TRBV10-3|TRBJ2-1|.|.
TGTGCCATCAGTGAGTCGAGGGAGCTGAACAATGAGCAGTTCTTC
CAISESRELNNEQFF
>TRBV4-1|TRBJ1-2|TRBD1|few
TGCGCCAGCAGCCTCTCGACAGGGGACTATGGCTACACCTTC
CASSLSTGDYGYTF
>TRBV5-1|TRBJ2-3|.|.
TGCGCCAGCAGCTTGGCCGGGTCCACAGATACGCAGTATTTT
CASSLAGSTDTQYF
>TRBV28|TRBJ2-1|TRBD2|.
TGTGCCAGCAGTTCTACTAGCGGGGACTACAATGAGCAGTTCTTC
CASSSTSGDYNEQFF
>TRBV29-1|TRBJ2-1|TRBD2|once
TGCAGCGTCATCCCCGGGACTAGCGGGAGAGGTGGTGAGCAGTTCTTC
CSVIPGTSGRGGEQFF
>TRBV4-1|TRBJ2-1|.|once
TGCGCCAGCAGTCAAGGGCGGGTGGGAAGGTCCTACAATGAGCAGTTCTTC
CASSQGRVGRSYNEQFF
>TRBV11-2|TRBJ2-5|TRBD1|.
TGTGCCAGCAGCAGGGGACAGGGAGAGACCCAGTACTTC
CASSRGQGETQYF
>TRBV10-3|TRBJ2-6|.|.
TGTGCCATCAGTGCGGGGTCTGGGGCCAACGTCCTGACTTTC
CAISAGSGANVLTF
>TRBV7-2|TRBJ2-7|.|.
TGTGCCAGCAGCTTAGGGGGCGGAGCTTTTTTCGACGAGCAGTACTTC
CASSLGGGAFFDEQYF
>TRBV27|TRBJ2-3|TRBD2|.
TGTGCCAGCTCCCAAGGAGCGGGATTTAGCACAGATACGCAGTATTTT
CASSQGAGFSTDTQYF
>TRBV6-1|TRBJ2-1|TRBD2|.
TGTGCCAGCAGTGAACGCCCGGGGGGCAATGAGCAGTTCTTC
CASSERPGGNEQFF
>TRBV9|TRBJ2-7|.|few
TGTGCCAGCAGCGTAGCTTCAGACTCTACCTACGAGCAGTACTTC
CASSVASDSTYEQYF
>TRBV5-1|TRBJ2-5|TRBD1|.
TGCGCCAGCAGCTTGGGATCCACAGGGGGGGAGACCCAGTACTTC
CASSLGSTGGETQYF